A selection of T cell receptor beta chains follows, all from one sample in a study of T cell responses to AZD1222 COVID-19 vaccine. Clones were read by immunoSEQ multiplex PCR, and TCRdb kept only the in-frame ones, dropping some. The sample has more than 150,000 clones; around 93% are singletons. This specimen was peripheral blood, taken on day 0 of AZD1222 vaccination. All receptors come from an adult in good health. CDR3s include the opening cysteine and the closing phenylalanine or tryptophan. Each record gives: D gene, J gene, clone size, V gene, CDR3 protein, CDR3 DNA. A D gene is named only where the DNA matches it firmly. The size field is filled for only some rows; it gives once, few, many or a size class.

D: NA
J: TRBJ2-2
size: NA
V: TRBV7-9
CDR3: CASSSRGGTRTGELFF
DNA: TGTGCCAGCAGCTCTCGTGGTGGGACTCGCACCGGGGAGCTGTTTTTT

D: NA
J: TRBJ2-5
size: NA
V: TRBV27
CDR3: CASRFGAGQETQYF
DNA: TGTGCCAGCAGATTTGGGGCGGGACAAGAGACCCAGTACTTC

D: TRBD1
J: TRBJ1-2
size: NA
V: TRBV30
CDR3: CAWTQTGKGGYTF
DNA: TGTGCCTGGACTCAGACAGGGAAGGGCGGCTACACCTTC

D: NA
J: TRBJ2-7
size: NA
V: TRBV19
CDR3: CASSVTALGPEVEQYF
DNA: TGTGCCAGTAGTGTCACAGCTTTAGGCCCCGAGGTGGAGCAGTACTTC

D: NA
J: TRBJ2-3
size: NA
V: TRBV4-2
CDR3: CASSLSSSSASTDTQYF
DNA: TGTGCCAGCAGTCTTTCCTCTAGTTCAGCTAGCACAGATACGCAGTATTTT

D: TRBD2
J: TRBJ2-3
size: once
V: TRBV15
CDR3: CATRGGRRRDTQYF
DNA: TGTGCCACCAGAGGCGGGAGAAGGAGAGATACGCAGTATTTT

D: NA
J: TRBJ2-7
size: NA
V: TRBV19
CDR3: CASSGVGFAEQYF
DNA: TGTGCCAGTAGTGGGGTCGGCTTTGCGGAGCAGTACTTC

D: NA
J: TRBJ2-7
size: few
V: TRBV6-5
CDR3: CASSRSGHFSYEQYF
DNA: TGTGCCAGCAGCCGATCGGGACACTTCTCCTACGAGCAGTACTTC

D: NA
J: TRBJ1-6
size: once
V: TRBV19
CDR3: CASSISVGSPLHF
DNA: TGTGCCAGTAGTATCTCGGTGGGCTCACCCCTCCACTTT

D: TRBD2
J: TRBJ2-5
size: NA
V: TRBV27
CDR3: CASSFPWVAGAPETQYF
DNA: TGTGCCAGCAGTTTCCCTTGGGTAGCGGGAGCTCCGGAGACCCAGTACTTC

D: NA
J: TRBJ1-5
size: NA
V: TRBV10-3
CDR3: CAMLRSPQPQHF
DNA: TGTGCCATGCTCAGGAGTCCCCAGCCCCAGCATTTT

D: TRBD2
J: TRBJ2-1
size: once
V: TRBV10-3
CDR3: CAISGTSGNNEQFF
DNA: TGTGCCATCAGTGGGACTAGCGGTAACAATGAGCAGTTCTTC

D: NA
J: TRBJ2-7
size: NA
V: TRBV28
CDR3: CASTPGLGRNYEQYF
DNA: TGTGCCAGCACTCCAGGGCTGGGCAGGAACTACGAGCAGTACTTC

D: NA
J: TRBJ1-1
size: NA
V: TRBV2
CDR3: CASSKSPTEAFF
DNA: TGTGCCAGCAGTAAATCCCCCACTGAAGCTTTCTTT

D: NA
J: TRBJ2-5
size: NA
V: TRBV19
CDR3: CASSISADRQETQYF
DNA: TGTGCCAGTAGTATTTCCGCAGACAGACAAGAGACCCAGTACTTC

D: NA
J: TRBJ1-2
size: NA
V: TRBV28
CDR3: CASRETGTNYGYTF
DNA: TGTGCCAGCAGAGAAACAGGGACTAACTATGGCTACACCTTC

D: NA
J: TRBJ2-5
size: NA
V: TRBV7-9
CDR3: CASSSLRLGRETQYF
DNA: TGTGCCAGCAGCTCCCTTCGGCTGGGCCGAGAGACCCAGTACTTC

D: NA
J: TRBJ2-1
size: NA
V: TRBV11-1
CDR3: CASRTPVGNDEQFF
DNA: TGTGCCAGCAGGACCCCGGTGGGTAACGATGAGCAGTTCTTC

D: TRBD2
J: TRBJ2-3
size: NA
V: TRBV29-1
CDR3: CSVPEAGMVDTQYF
DNA: TGCAGCGTGCCCGAAGCGGGAATGGTAGATACGCAGTATTTT

D: NA
J: TRBJ2-1
size: NA
V: TRBV19
CDR3: CASSPRSSHNEQFF
DNA: TGTGCCAGTAGTCCAAGGAGCTCCCACAATGAGCAGTTCTTC

D: TRBD2
J: TRBJ2-1
size: NA
V: TRBV3-1/TRBV3-2
CDR3: CASSQGGEREYNEQFF
DNA: TGTGCCAGCAGCCAAGGGGGAGAGCGGGAGTACAATGAGCAGTTCTTC

D: NA
J: TRBJ2-5
size: NA
V: TRBV6-5
CDR3: CASISGGVGQETQYF
DNA: TGTGCCAGCATCTCAGGGGGGGTGGGCCAAGAGACCCAGTACTTC

D: TRBD1
J: TRBJ2-7
size: NA
V: TRBV28
CDR3: CASTRTGYGEQYF
DNA: TGTGCCAGCACCAGGACAGGGTATGGCGAGCAGTACTTC

D: TRBD2
J: TRBJ2-7
size: few
V: TRBV7-2
CDR3: CASSNIAGGEQYF
DNA: TGTGCCAGCAGCAATATAGCGGGAGGCGAGCAGTACTTC

D: NA
J: TRBJ1-2
size: NA
V: TRBV4-1
CDR3: CASSQPRAAGDGYTF
DNA: TGCGCCAGCAGCCAACCACGGGCGGCAGGGGATGGCTACACCTTC

D: NA
J: TRBJ2-3
size: NA
V: TRBV4-1
CDR3: CASSQVTTGLDTQYF
DNA: TGCGCCAGCAGCCAAGTGACCACAGGGCTGGATACGCAGTATTTT

D: TRBD1
J: TRBJ2-5
size: NA
V: TRBV28
CDR3: CASSLWVLGQGGETQYF
DNA: TGTGCCAGCAGTTTATGGGTTTTGGGACAGGGTGGAGAGACCCAGTACTTC

D: NA
J: TRBJ1-6
size: NA
V: TRBV27
CDR3: CASRLGQNNSPLHF
DNA: TGTGCCAGCAGGCTCGGACAGAATAATTCACCCCTCCACTTT

D: NA
J: TRBJ1-6
size: NA
V: TRBV29-1
CDR3: CSVGSDNSPLHF
DNA: TGCAGCGTTGGGTCAGATAATTCACCCCTCCACTTT

D: NA
J: TRBJ1-1
size: NA
V: TRBV28
CDR3: CASRTTTREAFF
DNA: TGTGCCAGCAGGACTACCACCCGCGAAGCTTTCTTT

D: NA
J: TRBJ1-1
size: NA
V: TRBV4-2
CDR3: CASSPYIGQYTEAFF
DNA: TGTGCCAGCAGCCCCTACATTGGACAGTACACTGAAGCTTTCTTT

D: NA
J: TRBJ2-5
size: NA
V: TRBV5-1
CDR3: CASRQTQETQYF
DNA: TGCGCCAGCCGACAGACCCAAGAGACCCAGTACTTC

D: TRBD1
J: TRBJ1-4
size: NA
V: TRBV3-1/TRBV3-2
CDR3: CASSQGDRKGEKLFF
DNA: TGTGCCAGCAGCCAAGGGGACAGGAAGGGTGAAAAACTGTTTTTT

D: NA
J: TRBJ1-1
size: NA
V: TRBV5-1
CDR3: CASSSGVRGLNTEAFF
DNA: TGCGCCAGCAGCTCCGGGGTTCGGGGGCTCAACACTGAAGCTTTCTTT

D: NA
J: TRBJ1-1
size: NA
V: TRBV29-1
CDR3: CSVDDRTEAFF
DNA: TGCAGCGTTGACGACCGCACTGAAGCTTTCTTT

D: NA
J: TRBJ1-1
size: NA
V: TRBV18
CDR3: CASSPLEGMNTEAFF
DNA: TGTGCCAGCTCACCACTGGAGGGGATGAACACTGAAGCTTTCTTT

D: TRBD1
J: TRBJ1-1
size: NA
V: TRBV9
CDR3: CASSADRVNQMNTEAFF
DNA: TGTGCCAGCAGCGCGGACAGGGTCAACCAAATGAACACTGAAGCTTTCTTT

D: TRBD1
J: TRBJ2-3
size: NA
V: TRBV28
CDR3: CASRPTGVGTGTDTQYF
DNA: TGTGCCAGCAGGCCAACAGGGGTAGGGACAGGTACAGATACGCAGTATTTT

D: TRBD1
J: TRBJ2-1
size: NA
V: TRBV5-1
CDR3: CASSTGQGGNEQFF
DNA: TGCGCCAGCAGCACAGGACAGGGCGGCAATGAGCAGTTCTTC

D: NA
J: TRBJ2-5
size: NA
V: TRBV18
CDR3: CASSPPRAEQETQYF
DNA: TGTGCCAGCTCACCACCAAGGGCGGAGCAAGAGACCCAGTACTTC

D: TRBD1
J: TRBJ1-1
size: NA
V: TRBV29-1
CDR3: CSVETGGDTEAFF
DNA: TGCAGCGTTGAAACAGGGGGTGACACTGAAGCTTTCTTT

D: TRBD2
J: TRBJ2-5
size: few
V: TRBV10-2
CDR3: CASSSGTSGRIGMGETQYF
DNA: TGCGCCAGCAGCTCCGGGACTAGCGGGAGAATAGGTATGGGAGAGACCCAGTACTTC

D: NA
J: TRBJ2-1
size: NA
V: TRBV29-1
CDR3: CSVAVIAYNEQFF
DNA: TGCAGCGTTGCTGTTATTGCTTACAATGAGCAGTTCTTC

D: NA
J: TRBJ2-7
size: NA
V: TRBV7-9
CDR3: CASSLVEGYEQYF
DNA: TGTGCCAGCAGCTTAGTCGAGGGTTACGAGCAGTACTTC

D: NA
J: TRBJ1-6
size: NA
V: TRBV4-1
CDR3: CASSESLTGPNNSPLHF
DNA: TGCGCCAGCAGCGAGTCCCTAACAGGGCCCAATAATTCACCCCTCCACTTT

D: TRBD2
J: TRBJ2-1
size: NA
V: TRBV30
CDR3: CAWTSGSRTEQFF
DNA: TGTGCCTGGACTAGCGGGAGTCGTACTGAGCAGTTCTTC

D: NA
J: TRBJ2-7
size: NA
V: TRBV5-5
CDR3: CASSLGVYEQYF
DNA: TGTGCCAGCAGCTTGGGGGTTTACGAGCAGTACTTC

D: TRBD1
J: TRBJ1-3
size: NA
V: TRBV18
CDR3: CASSSRTGSGNTIYF
DNA: TGTGCCAGCTCTTCAAGGACAGGTTCTGGAAACACCATATATTTT

D: NA
J: TRBJ2-3
size: NA
V: TRBV7-3
CDR3: CASSWSGDTQYF
DNA: TGTGCCAGCAGCTGGTCGGGGGATACGCAGTATTTT

D: NA
J: TRBJ2-1
size: NA
V: TRBV6-4
CDR3: CASSPSGTPGGEQFF
DNA: TGTGCCAGCAGTCCCTCCGGGACCCCCGGGGGTGAGCAGTTCTTC

D: TRBD2
J: TRBJ2-5
size: once
V: TRBV5-1
CDR3: CASSWGTSGRNPQETQYF
DNA: TGCGCCAGCAGCTGGGGGACTAGCGGGAGGAATCCCCAAGAGACCCAGTACTTC

D: TRBD1
J: TRBJ1-2
size: NA
V: TRBV5-1
CDR3: CASSLAMFGTGANYGYTF
DNA: TGCGCCAGCAGCTTGGCTATGTTTGGGACAGGGGCAAACTATGGCTACACCTTC

D: NA
J: TRBJ1-3
size: NA
V: TRBV12-3/TRBV12-4
CDR3: CASSVVSGNTIYF
DNA: TGTGCCAGCAGCGTGGTATCCGGAAACACCATATATTTT

D: NA
J: TRBJ2-5
size: once
V: TRBV9
CDR3: CASGEKAETQYF
DNA: TGTGCCAGCGGGGAGAAGGCGGAGACCCAGTACTTC

D: NA
J: TRBJ1-4
size: NA
V: TRBV27
CDR3: CASSSAGDYPELFF
DNA: TGTGCCAGCAGTTCCGCAGGGGACTACCCGGAACTGTTTTTT

D: NA
J: TRBJ2-1
size: NA
V: TRBV6-4
CDR3: CASAAESSYNEQFF
DNA: TGTGCCAGCGCAGCAGAGAGCTCCTACAATGAGCAGTTCTTC

D: NA
J: TRBJ2-7
size: NA
V: TRBV19
CDR3: CASSIKGGTQYF
DNA: TGTGCCAGTAGTATAAAGGGCGGAACTCAGTACTTC

D: NA
J: TRBJ2-6
size: NA
V: TRBV28
CDR3: CASSLIGAGANVLTF
DNA: TGTGCCAGCAGTTTAATAGGGGCGGGGGCCAACGTCCTGACTTTC

D: TRBD1
J: TRBJ2-5
size: NA
V: TRBV19
CDR3: CASSPILDRGRETQYF
DNA: TGTGCCAGTAGTCCCATACTCGACAGGGGGCGAGAGACCCAGTACTTC